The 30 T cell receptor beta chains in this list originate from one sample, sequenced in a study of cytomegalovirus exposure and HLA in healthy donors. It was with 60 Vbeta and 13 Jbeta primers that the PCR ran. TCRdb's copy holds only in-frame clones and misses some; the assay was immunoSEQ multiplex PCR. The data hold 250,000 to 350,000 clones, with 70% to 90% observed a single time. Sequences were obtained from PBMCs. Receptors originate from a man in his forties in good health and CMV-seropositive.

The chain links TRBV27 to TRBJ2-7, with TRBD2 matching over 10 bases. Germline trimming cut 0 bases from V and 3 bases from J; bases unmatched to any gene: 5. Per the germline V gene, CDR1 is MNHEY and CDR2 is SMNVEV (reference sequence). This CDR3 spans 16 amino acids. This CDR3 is CASSLSLRLAGYEQYF. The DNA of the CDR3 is TGTGCCAGCAGTTTATCACTTCGACTAGCGGGCTACGAGCAGTACTTC.

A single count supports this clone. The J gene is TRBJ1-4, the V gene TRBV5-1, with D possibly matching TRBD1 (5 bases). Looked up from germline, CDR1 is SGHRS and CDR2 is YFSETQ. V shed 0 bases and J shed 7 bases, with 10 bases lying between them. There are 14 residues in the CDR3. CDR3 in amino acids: CASSLGKGVEKLFF. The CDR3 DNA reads TGCGCCAGCAGCTTGGGAAAAGGGGTTGAAAAACTGTTTTTT. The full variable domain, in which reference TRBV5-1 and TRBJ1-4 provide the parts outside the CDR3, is KAGVTQTPRYLIKTRGQQVTLSCSPISGHRSVSWYQQTPGQGLQFLFEYFSETQRNKGNFPGRFSGRQFSNSRSEMNVSTLELGDSALYLCASSLGKGVEKLFFGSGTQLSVL.

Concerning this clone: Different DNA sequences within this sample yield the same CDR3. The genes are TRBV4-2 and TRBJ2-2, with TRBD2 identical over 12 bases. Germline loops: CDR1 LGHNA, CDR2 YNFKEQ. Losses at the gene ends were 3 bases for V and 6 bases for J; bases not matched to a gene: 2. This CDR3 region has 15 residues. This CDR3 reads CASSQGLAGAGELFF. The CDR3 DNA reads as TGTGCCAGCAGCCAGGGACTAGCGGGCGCCGGGGAGCTGTTTTTT.

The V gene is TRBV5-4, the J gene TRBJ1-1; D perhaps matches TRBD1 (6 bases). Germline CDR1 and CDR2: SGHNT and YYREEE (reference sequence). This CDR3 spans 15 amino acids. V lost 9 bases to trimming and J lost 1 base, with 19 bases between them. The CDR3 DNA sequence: TGTGCCACCAAGCCACGGAAGGGGGAGAACACTGAAGCTTTCTTT. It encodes CATKPRKGENTEAFF.

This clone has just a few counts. CDR3 coding DNA: TGTGCCAGCAGAGTTTGGGGGACAGGAGCCTACGAGCAGTACTTC. Its translation: CASRVWGTGAYEQYF. This rearrangement joins TRBV28 to TRBJ2-7, with TRBD1 matching over 8 bases. The CDR3 spans 15 residues. Germline loops: CDR1 MDHEN, CDR2 SYDVKM. With 6 bases clipped from V and 2 bases from J, the junction kept 9 bases outside the gene matches. Full variable domain (outside the CDR3, taken from reference TRBV28 and TRBJ2-7): DVKVTQSSRYLVKRTGEKVFLECVQDMDHENMFWYRQDPGLGLRLIYFSYDVKMKEKGDIPEGYSVSREKKERFSLILESASTNQTSMYLCASRVWGTGAYEQYFGPGTRLTVT.

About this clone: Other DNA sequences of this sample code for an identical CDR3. DNA of the CDR3: TGTGCCACCAGCAGGGTAAAGGGGGCGAGCTATGGCTACACCTTC. The encoded protein is CATSRVKGASYGYTF. V and J are TRBV15 and TRBJ1-2, with 7 bases matching TRBD1. V gave up 3 bases and J gave up 4 bases; unmatched junction bases: 8. In germline, CDR1 is LNHNV, CDR2 YYDKDF (reference sequence). The CDR3 runs 15 residues. The full variable domain, completed using reference TRBV15 and TRBJ1-2, is DAMVIQNPRYQVTQFGKPVTLSCSQTLNHNVMYWYQQKSSQAPKLLFHYYDKDFNNEADTPDNFQSRRPNTSFCFLDIRSPGLGDTAMYLCATSRVKGASYGYTFGSGTRLTVV.

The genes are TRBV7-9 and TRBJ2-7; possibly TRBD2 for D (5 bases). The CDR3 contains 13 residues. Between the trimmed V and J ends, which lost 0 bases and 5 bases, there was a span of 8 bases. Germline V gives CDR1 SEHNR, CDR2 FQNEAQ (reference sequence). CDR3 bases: TGTGCCAGCAGCTTAGCTGGTAGCGACGAGCAGTACTTC. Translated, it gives CASSLAGSDEQYF. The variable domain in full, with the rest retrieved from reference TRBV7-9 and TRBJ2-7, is DTGVSQNPRHKITKRGQNVTFRCDPISEHNRLYWYRQTLGQGPEFLTYFQNEAQLEKSRLLSDRFSAERPKGSFSTLEIQRTEQGDSAMYLCASSLAGSDEQYFGPGTRLTVT.

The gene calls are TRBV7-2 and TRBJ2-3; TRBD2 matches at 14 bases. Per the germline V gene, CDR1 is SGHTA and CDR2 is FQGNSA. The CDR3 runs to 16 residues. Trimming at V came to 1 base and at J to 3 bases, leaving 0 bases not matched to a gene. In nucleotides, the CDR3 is TGTGCCAGCAGCTTAGGACTAGCGGGAGGGACAGATACGCAGTATTTT. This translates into CASSLGLAGGTDTQYF.

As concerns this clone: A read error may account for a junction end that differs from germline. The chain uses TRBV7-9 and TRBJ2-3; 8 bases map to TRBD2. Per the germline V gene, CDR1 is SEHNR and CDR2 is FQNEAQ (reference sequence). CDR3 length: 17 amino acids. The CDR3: CSSSLGSSRTSLDTQYF. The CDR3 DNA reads TGTTCCAGCAGCTTAGGATCGTCCCGGACTAGCTTAGATACGCAGTATTTT.

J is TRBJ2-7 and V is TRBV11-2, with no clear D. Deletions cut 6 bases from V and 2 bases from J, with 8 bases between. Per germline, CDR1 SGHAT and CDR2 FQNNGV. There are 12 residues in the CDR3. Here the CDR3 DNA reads TGTGCCAGCAGTTACATAACCTACGAGCAGTACTTC. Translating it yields CASSYITYEQYF.

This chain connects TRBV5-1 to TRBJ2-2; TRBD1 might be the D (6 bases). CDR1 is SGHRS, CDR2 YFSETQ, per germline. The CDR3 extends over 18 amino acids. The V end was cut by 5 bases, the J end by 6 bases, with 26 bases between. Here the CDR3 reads CASRKGTDRSLFAGELFF. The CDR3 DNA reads TGCGCCAGCAGAAAGGGGACGGACAGATCACTTTTTGCCGGGGAGCTGTTTTTT.

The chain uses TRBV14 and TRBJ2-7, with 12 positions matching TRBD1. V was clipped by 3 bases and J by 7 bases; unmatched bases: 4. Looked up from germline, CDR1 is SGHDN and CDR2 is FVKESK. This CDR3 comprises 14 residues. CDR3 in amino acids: CASSQGQGAREQYF. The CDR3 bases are TGTGCCAGCAGCCAGGGACAGGGGGCGCGGGAGCAGTACTTC. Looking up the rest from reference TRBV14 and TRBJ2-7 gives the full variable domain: EAGVTQFPSHSVIEKGQTVTLRCDPISGHDNLYWYRRVMGKEIKFLLHFVKESKQDESGMPNNRFLAERTGGTYSTLKVQPAELEDSGVYFCASSQGQGAREQYFGPGTRLTVT.

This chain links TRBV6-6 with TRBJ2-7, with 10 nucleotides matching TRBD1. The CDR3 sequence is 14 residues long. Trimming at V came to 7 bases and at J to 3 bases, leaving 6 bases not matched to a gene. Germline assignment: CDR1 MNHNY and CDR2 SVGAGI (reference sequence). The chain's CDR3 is CASTRGDRGYEQYF. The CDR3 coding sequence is TGTGCCAGCACGAGAGGGGACAGGGGCTACGAGCAGTACTTC.

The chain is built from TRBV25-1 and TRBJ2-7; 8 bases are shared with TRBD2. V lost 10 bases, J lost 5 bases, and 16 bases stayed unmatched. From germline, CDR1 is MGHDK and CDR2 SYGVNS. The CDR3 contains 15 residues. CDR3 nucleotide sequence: TGTGCCATCCGAGGCAGGGTAGCGGGAAAGAACGAGCAGTACTTC. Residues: CAIRGRVAGKNEQYF.

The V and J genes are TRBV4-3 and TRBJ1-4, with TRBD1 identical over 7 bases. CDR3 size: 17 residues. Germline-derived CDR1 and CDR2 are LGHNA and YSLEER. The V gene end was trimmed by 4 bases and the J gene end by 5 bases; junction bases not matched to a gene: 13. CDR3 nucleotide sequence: TGCGCCAGCAGCCGGATCCCCACCGGGACAGTGAATGAAAAACTGTTTTTT. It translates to CASSRIPTGTVNEKLFF.

The CDR3 loop reads CASSSGTSSGEQFF. In DNA form, the CDR3 reads TGTGCCAGCAGCTCCGGGACTAGCTCAGGTGAGCAGTTCTTC. V gene TRBV7-8 combines with J gene TRBJ2-1; the match to TRBD2 covers 9 bases. CDR1 is SGHVS, CDR2 FQNEAQ, per germline. The CDR3 contains 14 residues. V was pared by 4 bases and J by 9 bases, with 7 bases of the junction left unmatched.

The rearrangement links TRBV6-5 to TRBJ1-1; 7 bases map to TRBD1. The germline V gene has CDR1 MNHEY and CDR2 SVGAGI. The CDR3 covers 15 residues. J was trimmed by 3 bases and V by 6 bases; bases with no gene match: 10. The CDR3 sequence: CASRPQGSGHTEAFF. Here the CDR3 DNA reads TGTGCCAGCAGACCACAGGGGTCGGGGCACACTGAAGCTTTCTTT.

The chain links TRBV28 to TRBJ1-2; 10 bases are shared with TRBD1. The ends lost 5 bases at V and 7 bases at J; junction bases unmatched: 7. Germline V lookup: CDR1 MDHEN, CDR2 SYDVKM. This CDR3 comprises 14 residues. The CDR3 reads CASSRFGTGVGYTF. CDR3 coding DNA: TGTGCCAGCAGTCGATTTGGGACAGGGGTTGGCTACACCTTC.

The DNA of the CDR3 is TGTGCCAGCAAGAGTGACAGGGGTCCTTACAATGAGCAGTTCTTC. The encoded protein is CASKSDRGPYNEQFF. V gene TRBV6-5 combines with J gene TRBJ2-1; 8 bases line up with TRBD1. Germline CDR1 is MNHEY and CDR2 is SVGAGI. The CDR3 sequence is 15 residues long. V gave up 7 bases and J gave up 4 bases; unmatched junction bases: 9.

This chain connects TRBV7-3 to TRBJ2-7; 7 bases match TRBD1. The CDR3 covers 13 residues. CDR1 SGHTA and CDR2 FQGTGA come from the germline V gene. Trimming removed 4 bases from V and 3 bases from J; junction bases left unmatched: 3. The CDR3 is CASSYGTDYEQYF. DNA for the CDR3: TGTGCCAGCAGCTACGGGACAGACTACGAGCAGTACTTC.

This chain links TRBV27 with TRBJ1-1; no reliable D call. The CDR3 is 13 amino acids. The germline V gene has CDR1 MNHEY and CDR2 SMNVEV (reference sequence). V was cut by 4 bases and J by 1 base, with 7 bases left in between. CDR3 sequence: CASSYAGNTEAFF. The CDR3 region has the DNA TGTGCCAGCAGTTACGCAGGGAACACTGAAGCTTTCTTT.

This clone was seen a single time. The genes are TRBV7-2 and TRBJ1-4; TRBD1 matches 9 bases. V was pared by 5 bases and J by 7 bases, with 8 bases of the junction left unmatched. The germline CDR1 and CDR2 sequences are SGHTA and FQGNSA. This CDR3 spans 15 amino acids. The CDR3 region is CASSLAGTGSEKLFF. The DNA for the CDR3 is TGTGCCAGCAGCCTCGCCGGGACAGGGAGTGAAAAACTGTTTTTT.

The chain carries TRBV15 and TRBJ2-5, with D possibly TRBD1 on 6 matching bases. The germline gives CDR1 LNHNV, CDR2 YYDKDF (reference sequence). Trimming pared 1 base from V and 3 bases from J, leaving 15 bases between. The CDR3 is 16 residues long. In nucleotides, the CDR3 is TGTGCCACCAGCAGAGGCATGACGACAGGAGAAGAGACCCAGTACTTC. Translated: CATSRGMTTGEETQYF.

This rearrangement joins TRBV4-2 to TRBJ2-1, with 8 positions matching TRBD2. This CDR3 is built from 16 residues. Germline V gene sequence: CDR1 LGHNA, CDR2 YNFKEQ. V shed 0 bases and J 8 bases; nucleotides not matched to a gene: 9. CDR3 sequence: CASSQDQAGAPDEQFF. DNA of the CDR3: TGTGCCAGCAGCCAAGATCAAGCGGGAGCCCCCGATGAGCAGTTCTTC.

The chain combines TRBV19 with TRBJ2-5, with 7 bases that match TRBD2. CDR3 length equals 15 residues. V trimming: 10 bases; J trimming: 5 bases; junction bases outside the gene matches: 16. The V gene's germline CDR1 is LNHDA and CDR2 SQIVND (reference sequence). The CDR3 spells CATSWGGGPRETQYF. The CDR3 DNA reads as TGTGCCACCTCATGGGGGGGAGGGCCGCGTGAGACCCAGTACTTC.

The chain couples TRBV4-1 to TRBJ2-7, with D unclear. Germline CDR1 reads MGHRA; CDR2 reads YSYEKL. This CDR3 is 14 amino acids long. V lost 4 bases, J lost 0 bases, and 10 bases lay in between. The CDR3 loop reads CASSPVEHSYEQYF. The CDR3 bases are TGCGCCAGCAGCCCGGTGGAGCACTCCTACGAGCAGTACTTC.

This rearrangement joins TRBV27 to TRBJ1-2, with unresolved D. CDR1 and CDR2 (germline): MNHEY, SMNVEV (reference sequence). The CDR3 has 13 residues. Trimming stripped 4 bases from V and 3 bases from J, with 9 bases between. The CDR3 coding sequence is TGTGCCAGCAGTTCACACAGCTACTATGGCTACACCTTC. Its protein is CASSSHSYYGYTF.

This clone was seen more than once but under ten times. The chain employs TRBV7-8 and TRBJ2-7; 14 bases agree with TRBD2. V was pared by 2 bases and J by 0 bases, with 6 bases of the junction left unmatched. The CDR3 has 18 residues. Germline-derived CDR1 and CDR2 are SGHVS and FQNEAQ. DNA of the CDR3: TGTGCCAGCAGCTTATCACGACTAGCGGGAGGGGGCTCCTACGAGCAGTACTTC. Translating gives CASSLSRLAGGGSYEQYF.

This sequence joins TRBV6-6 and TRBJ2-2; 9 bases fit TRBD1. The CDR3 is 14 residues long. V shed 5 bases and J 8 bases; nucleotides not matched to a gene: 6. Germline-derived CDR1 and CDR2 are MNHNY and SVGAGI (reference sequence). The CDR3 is CASSTWDRAGELFF. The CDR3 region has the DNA TGTGCCAGCAGTACATGGGACAGGGCTGGGGAGCTGTTTTTT.

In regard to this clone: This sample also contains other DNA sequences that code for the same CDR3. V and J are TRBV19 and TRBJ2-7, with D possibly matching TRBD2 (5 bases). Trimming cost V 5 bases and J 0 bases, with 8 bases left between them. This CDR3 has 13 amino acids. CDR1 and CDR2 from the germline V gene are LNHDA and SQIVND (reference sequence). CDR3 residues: CASSSGSSYEQYF. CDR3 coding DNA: TGTGCCAGTAGTTCGGGGAGCTCCTACGAGCAGTACTTC.